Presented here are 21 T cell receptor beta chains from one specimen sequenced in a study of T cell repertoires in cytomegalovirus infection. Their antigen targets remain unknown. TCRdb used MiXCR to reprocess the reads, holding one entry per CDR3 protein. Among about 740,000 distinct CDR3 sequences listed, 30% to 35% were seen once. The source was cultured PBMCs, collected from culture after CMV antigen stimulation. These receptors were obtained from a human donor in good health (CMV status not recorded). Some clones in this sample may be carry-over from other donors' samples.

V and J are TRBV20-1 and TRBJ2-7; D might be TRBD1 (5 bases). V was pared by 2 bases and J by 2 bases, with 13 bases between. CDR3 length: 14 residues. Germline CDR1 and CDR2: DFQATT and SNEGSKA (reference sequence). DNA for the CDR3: TGCAGTGCTAGAAGGGCAGGGTGGGCCTACGAGCAGTACTTC. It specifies CSARRAGWAYEQYF.

In DNA form, the CDR3 reads TGTGCCAGCAGCTTCGGACAGTTCACCGGGGAGCTGTTTTTT. Its protein is CASSFGQFTGELFF. The chain employs TRBV3-1 and TRBJ2-2; tentative D call: TRBD1 (6 bases). The CDR3 covers 14 residues. Between the trimmed V and J ends, which lost 5 bases and 4 bases, there was a span of 11 bases. Germline CDR1 and CDR2: LGHDT and YNNKEL (reference sequence).

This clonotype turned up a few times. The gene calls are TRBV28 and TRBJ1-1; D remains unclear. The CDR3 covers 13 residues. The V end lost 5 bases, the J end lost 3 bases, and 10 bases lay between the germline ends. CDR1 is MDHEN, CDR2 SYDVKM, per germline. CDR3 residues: CASSVPAYTEAFF. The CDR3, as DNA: TGTGCCAGCAGTGTTCCAGCTTACACTGAAGCTTTCTTT.

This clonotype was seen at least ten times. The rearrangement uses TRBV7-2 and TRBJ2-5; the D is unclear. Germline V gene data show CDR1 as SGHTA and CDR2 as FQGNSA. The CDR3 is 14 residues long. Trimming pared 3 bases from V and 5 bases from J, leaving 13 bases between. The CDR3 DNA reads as TGTGCCAGCAGCTTTGCCTGGTCGATCGAGACCCAGTACTTC. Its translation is CASSFAWSIETQYF.

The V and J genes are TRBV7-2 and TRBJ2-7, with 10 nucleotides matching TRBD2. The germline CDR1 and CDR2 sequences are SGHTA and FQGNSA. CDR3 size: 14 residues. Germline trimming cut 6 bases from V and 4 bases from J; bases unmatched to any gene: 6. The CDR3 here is CASRIAGGLYEQYF. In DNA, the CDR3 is TGTGCCAGCAGGATAGCGGGGGGCCTTTACGAGCAGTACTTC.

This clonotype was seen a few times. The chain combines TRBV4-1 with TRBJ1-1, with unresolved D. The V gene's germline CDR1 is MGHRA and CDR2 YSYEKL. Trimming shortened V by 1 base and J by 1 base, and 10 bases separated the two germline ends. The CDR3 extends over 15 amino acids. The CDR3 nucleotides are TGCGCCAGCAGCCAAGTGGGCCGGGAGAACACTGAAGCTTTCTTT. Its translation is CASSQVGRENTEAFF.

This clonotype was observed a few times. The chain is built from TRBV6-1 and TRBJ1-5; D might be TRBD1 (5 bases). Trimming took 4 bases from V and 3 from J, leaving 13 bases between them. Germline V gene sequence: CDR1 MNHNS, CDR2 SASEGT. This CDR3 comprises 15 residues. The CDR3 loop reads CASSGFRQLNQPQHF. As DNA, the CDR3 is TGTGCCAGCAGTGGGTTCCGACAGCTCAATCAGCCCCAGCATTTT.

The CDR3 nucleotides are TGTGCCAGCAGTTTTTCCGGGACTAGCGGGGGGTCGTACAATGAGCAGTTCTTC. It specifies CASSFSGTSGGSYNEQFF. The V call is TRBV12-3 or TRBV12-4, the J call TRBJ2-1; TRBD2 agrees at 15 bases. The J segment lost 4 bases and the V segment lost 3 bases, leaving 7 bases of the junction unmatched. The CDR3 contains 18 residues.

The CDR3 protein is CAISEPSGAGGPNEQFF. In DNA, the CDR3 is TGTGCCATCAGTGAGCCATCTGGCGCGGGGGGGCCCAATGAGCAGTTCTTC. The chain is built from TRBV10-3 and TRBJ2-1; 9 bases line up with TRBD2. The CDR3 is made up of 17 amino acids. Trimming at V came to 2 bases and at J to 6 bases, leaving 11 bases not matched to a gene. Germline assignment: CDR1 ENHRY and CDR2 SYGVKD.

The CDR3 DNA reads TGTACCAGCCTCCTAGTAGCGGGCTCCTACGAGCAGTACTTC. This gives the protein CTSLLVAGSYEQYF. The chain has TRBV7-2 and TRBJ2-7; 7 positions match TRBD2. The CDR3 consists of 14 residues. Germline values: CDR1 SGHTA, CDR2 FQGNSA. Trimming removed 8 bases from V and 0 bases from J; junction bases left unmatched: 7.

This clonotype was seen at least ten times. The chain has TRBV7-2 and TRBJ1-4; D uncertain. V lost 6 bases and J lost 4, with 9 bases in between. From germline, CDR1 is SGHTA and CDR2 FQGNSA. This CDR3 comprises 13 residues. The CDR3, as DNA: TGTGCCAGCAGAGAGTGGAGTAATGAAAAACTGTTTTTT. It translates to CASREWSNEKLFF. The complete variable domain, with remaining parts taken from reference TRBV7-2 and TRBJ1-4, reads GAGVSQSPSNKVTEKGKDVELRCDPISGHTALYWYRQSLGQGLEFLIYFQGNSAPDKSGLPSDRFSAERTGGSVSTLTIQRTQQEDSAVYLCASREWSNEKLFFGSGTQLSVL.

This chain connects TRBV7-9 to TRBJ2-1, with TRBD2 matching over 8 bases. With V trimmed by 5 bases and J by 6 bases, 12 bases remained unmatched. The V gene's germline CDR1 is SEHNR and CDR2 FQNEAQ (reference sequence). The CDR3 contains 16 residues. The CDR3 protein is CASSAKSGTRGNEQFF. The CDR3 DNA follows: TGTGCCAGCAGCGCCAAGTCGGGGACTAGAGGCAATGAGCAGTTCTTC.

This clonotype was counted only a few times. The DNA for the CDR3 is TGCAGTGCCGACGGACTAGCGGGGGGGAGGCAAGAGACCCAGTACTTC. Amino acid sequence: CSADGLAGGRQETQYF. V usage is TRBV20-1 and J usage is TRBJ2-5; TRBD2 aligns across 15 bases. This CDR3 is built from 16 residues. In germline, CDR1 is DFQATT, CDR2 SNEGSKA (reference sequence). J gave up 2 bases and V 6 bases, and 7 bases lay outside the gene matches.

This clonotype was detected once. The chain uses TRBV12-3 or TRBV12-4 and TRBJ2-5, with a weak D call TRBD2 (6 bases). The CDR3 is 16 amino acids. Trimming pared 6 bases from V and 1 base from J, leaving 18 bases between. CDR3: CASSLDSGGFQETQYF. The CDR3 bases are TGTGCCAGCAGCCTCGACAGTGGGGGGTTCCAAGAGACCCAGTACTTC.

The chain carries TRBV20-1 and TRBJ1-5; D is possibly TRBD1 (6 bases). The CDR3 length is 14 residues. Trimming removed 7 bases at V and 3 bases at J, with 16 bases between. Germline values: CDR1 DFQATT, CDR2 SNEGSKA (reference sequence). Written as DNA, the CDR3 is TGCAGTGTTTTTATCGGGGGGCACAATCAGCCCCAGCATTTT. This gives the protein CSVFIGGHNQPQHF.

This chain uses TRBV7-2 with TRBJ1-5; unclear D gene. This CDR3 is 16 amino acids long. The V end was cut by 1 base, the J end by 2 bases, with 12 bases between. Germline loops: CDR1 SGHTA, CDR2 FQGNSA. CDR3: CASSLGSANGNQPQHF. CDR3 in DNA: TGTGCCAGCAGCTTAGGTTCCGCTAATGGCAATCAGCCCCAGCATTTT.

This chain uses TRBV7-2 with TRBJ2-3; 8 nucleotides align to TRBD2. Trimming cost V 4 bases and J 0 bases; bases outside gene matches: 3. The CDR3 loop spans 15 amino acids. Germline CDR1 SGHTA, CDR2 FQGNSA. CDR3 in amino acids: CASSSSGQSTDTQYF. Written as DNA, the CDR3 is TGTGCCAGCAGCTCTAGCGGGCAGAGCACAGATACGCAGTATTTT.

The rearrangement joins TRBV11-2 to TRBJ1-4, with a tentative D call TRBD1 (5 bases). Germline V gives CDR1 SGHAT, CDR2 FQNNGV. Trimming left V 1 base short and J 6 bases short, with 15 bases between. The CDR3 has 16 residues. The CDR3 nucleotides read TGTGCCAGCAGCTTAGGGAGCAGAGTCAGGGATGAAAAACTGTTTTTT. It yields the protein CASSLGSRVRDEKLFF. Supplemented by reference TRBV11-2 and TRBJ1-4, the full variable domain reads EAGVAQSPRYKIIEKRQSVAFWCNPISGHATLYWYQQILGQGPKLLIQFQNNGVVDDSQLPKDRFSAERLKGVDSTLKIQPAKLEDSAVYLCASSLGSRVRDEKLFFGSGTQLSVL.

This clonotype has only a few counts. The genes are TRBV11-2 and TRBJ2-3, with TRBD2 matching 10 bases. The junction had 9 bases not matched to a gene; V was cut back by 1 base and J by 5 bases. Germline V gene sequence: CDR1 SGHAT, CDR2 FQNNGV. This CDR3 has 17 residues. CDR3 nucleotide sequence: TGTGCCAGCAGCTTAGGGGTAAGCGGGAGGGCCGAAGATACGCAGTATTTT. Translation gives CASSLGVSGRAEDTQYF.

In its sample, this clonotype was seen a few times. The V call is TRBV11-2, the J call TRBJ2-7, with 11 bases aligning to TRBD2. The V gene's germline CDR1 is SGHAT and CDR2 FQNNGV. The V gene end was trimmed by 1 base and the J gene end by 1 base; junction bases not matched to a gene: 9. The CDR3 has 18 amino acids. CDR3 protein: CASSLGPPSGRRSYEQYF. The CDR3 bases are TGTGCCAGCAGCTTAGGACCCCCTAGCGGGAGGAGGTCCTACGAGCAGTACTTC.

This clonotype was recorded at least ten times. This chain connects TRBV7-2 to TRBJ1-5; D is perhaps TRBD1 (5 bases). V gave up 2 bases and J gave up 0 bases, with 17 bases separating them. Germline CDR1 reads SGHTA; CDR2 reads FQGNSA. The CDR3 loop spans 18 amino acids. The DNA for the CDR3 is TGTGCCAGCAGCTTACTACACGGGGACCTCTATAGCAATCAGCCCCAGCATTTT. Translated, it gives CASSLLHGDLYSNQPQHF.